These 17 T cell receptor beta chains came from one sample sequenced in a study of regulatory T cells in long-lasting Graves disease. Specified time point: newly diagnosed GD, antithyroid drugs for less than 3 months. Generation of the TCR library employed RNA extracted from PBMCs. iRepertoire HTBI primers and Arm-PCR of CDR3 regions built TCR beta libraries. TCRdb called the multiplex PCR reads again in MiXCR, with one record for every CDR3 protein. The data show hundreds of thousands of distinct CDR3 sequences, with roughly 17% seen just once and about 27% held by the top ten. These same data were also listed under a study on T cells in Graves' hyperthyroidism and ophthalmopathy.

The sequencing used peripheral blood mononuclear cells (PBMCs), collected at new diagnosis, from a patient treated with antithyroid drugs. All receptors derive from a man between 35 and 55 years old with Graves disease.

This clonotype was seen only a few times. CDR3 in amino acids: CASRTGTAKVYGYTF. The CDR3 DNA sequence: TGTGCCAGCAGGACCGGGACAGCAAAAGTCTATGGCTACACCTTC. The chain joins TRBV6-2 or TRBV6-3 to TRBJ1-2, with TRBD1 matching over 7 bases. Germline lookup yields CDR1 MNHEY and CDR2 SVGEGT. With V trimmed by 6 bases and J by 4 bases, 11 bases remained unmatched. The CDR3 is 15 residues long.

This clonotype has at least ten counts. The chain is built from TRBV20-1 and TRBJ2-6, with a tentative D call TRBD1 (5 bases). There are 13 residues in the CDR3. V lost 5 bases to trimming and J lost 1 base, with 6 bases between them. The germline gives CDR1 DFQATT, CDR2 SNEGSKA (reference sequence). Written as DNA, the CDR3 is TGCAGTGCTCACAGGTCTGGGGCCAACGTCCTGACTTTC. Protein sequence: CSAHRSGANVLTF.

This clonotype was seen ten or more times. The genes are TRBV11-1 and TRBJ2-7; D remains ambiguous. This CDR3 region has 13 residues. Germline CDR1 reads SGHAT; CDR2 reads FQDESV (reference sequence). Deletions cut 0 bases from V and 0 bases from J, with 3 bases between. The CDR3 region has the DNA TGTGCCAGCAGCTTAGCTTTCTCCTACGAGCAGTACTTC. Translating gives CASSLAFSYEQYF.

This clonotype was recorded many times. The chain couples TRBV7-3 to TRBJ2-3; D call uncertain. The CDR3 is 13 residues long. The V gene lost 5 bases and the J gene lost 4 bases, with 10 bases spanning the gap. Germline assignment: CDR1 SGHTA and CDR2 FQGTGA. As DNA, the CDR3 is TGTGCCAGCAGCCCCTCTAAGGCAGATACGCAGTATTTT. As protein: CASSPSKADTQYF.

The count of this clonotype is one. The chain recombines TRBV5-1 with TRBJ1-2, with D uncertain. Looked up from germline, CDR1 is SGHRS and CDR2 is YFSETQ. This CDR3 spans 14 amino acids. V lost 1 base to trimming and J lost 1 base, with 8 bases between them. This chain's CDR3 is CASSLTPDNYGYTF. The CDR3 DNA reads TGCGCCAGCAGCTTGACTCCGGATAACTATGGCTACACCTTC.

V and J are TRBV4-2 and TRBJ1-4; tentatively, D is TRBD1 (5 bases). Germline lookup yields CDR1 LGHNA and CDR2 YNFKEQ. V was clipped by 4 bases and J by 8 bases, with 11 bases between them. CDR3 size: 13 residues. CDR3 nucleotides: TGTGCCAGCAGCCCCTCCAGGGCGGAAAAACTGTTTTTT. It encodes CASSPSRAEKLFF.

This chain uses TRBV28 with TRBJ2-7, with TRBD2 as a possible D gene (5 bases). The CDR3 has 13 residues. Germline CDR1 is MDHEN and CDR2 is SYDVKM. The V and J ends lost 7 bases and 9 bases respectively, with 19 bases between them. The CDR3 nucleotides read TGTGCCAGCAAGCCCGGGAATGTCTATGGGCAGTACTTC. Translating gives CASKPGNVYGQYF.

This clonotype showed up many times. The chain carries TRBV27 and TRBJ2-7; TRBD1 matches at 12 bases. Germline values: CDR1 MNHEY, CDR2 SMNVEV (reference sequence). The ends lost 6 bases at V and 6 bases at J; junction bases unmatched: 6. The CDR3 extends over 14 amino acids. The CDR3 bases are TGTGCCAGCAGCCGGGACAGGGGGCACGGCGAGCAGTACTTC. Its translation is CASSRDRGHGEQYF.

This clonotype was seen ten or more times. This chain uses TRBV30 with TRBJ2-3; a possible D gene is TRBD1 (6 bases). The germline V and J ends were trimmed by 4 bases and 3 bases, with 11 bases remaining between them. Germline V gene data show CDR1 as GTSNPN and CDR2 as SVGIG (reference sequence). The CDR3 sequence is 13 residues long. This CDR3 reads CAWNRERTDTQYF. CDR3 in DNA: TGTGCCTGGAACAGGGAACGGACAGATACGCAGTATTTT.

This clonotype was seen more than once but under ten times. J is TRBJ2-5 and V is TRBV2; the match to TRBD2 covers 9 bases. J lost 5 bases, V lost 7 bases, and 14 bases had no gene match. The CDR3 is 16 residues long. The germline CDR1 and CDR2 sequences are SNHLY and FYNNEI. CDR3 region: CASKIRGGAYSETQYF. DNA for the CDR3: TGTGCCAGCAAGATCCGCGGGGGGGCTTACAGTGAGACCCAGTACTTC.

This clonotype was seen at least ten times. The V and J genes are TRBV11-2 and TRBJ2-5; perhaps D is TRBD1 or TRBD2 (7 bases each). Germline V gene lookup returns CDR1 SGHAT and CDR2 FQNNGV. This CDR3 is built from 13 residues. Trimming left V 5 bases short and J 5 bases short, with 12 bases between. The CDR3 DNA is TGTGCCAGCAGCCCAGGGGGGGCGGAGACCCAGTACTTC. Protein sequence: CASSPGGAETQYF.

In its sample, this clonotype was seen many times. The chain combines TRBV6-1 with TRBJ2-3; TRBD2 agrees at 10 bases. CDR1 is MNHNS, CDR2 SASEGT, per germline. V was clipped by 2 bases and J by 1 base; unmatched bases: 6. This CDR3 has 17 residues. The CDR3 spells CASSEFPTSGGTDTQYF. DNA of the CDR3: TGTGCCAGCAGTGAATTCCCTACTAGCGGGGGCACAGATACGCAGTATTTT.

This clonotype was detected many times. The chain couples TRBV5-1 to TRBJ2-3; a possible D gene is TRBD2 (6 bases). There are 16 residues in the CDR3. Germline V gene sequence: CDR1 SGHRS, CDR2 YFSETQ. V was shortened by 0 bases and J by 3 bases, with 14 bases between the two germline ends. The CDR3 here is CASSLGLESLTDTQYF. The CDR3, as DNA: TGCGCCAGCAGCTTGGGACTAGAGAGTTTGACAGATACGCAGTATTTT.

The CDR3 bases are TGTGCCAGTAATCCCGCAGGAGGAGGGCACAATGAGCAGTTCTTC. This gives the protein CASNPAGGGHNEQFF. The rearrangement uses TRBV19 and TRBJ2-1; D possibly corresponds to TRBD2 (6 bases). The CDR3 has 15 residues. The germline V and J ends were trimmed by 7 bases and 5 bases, with 18 bases remaining between them. Germline V CDR1 and CDR2: LNHDA, SQIVND (reference sequence).

This clonotype was detected a few times. V usage is TRBV10-3 and J usage is TRBJ1-5; 9 bases align to TRBD1. The J segment lost 0 bases and the V segment lost 6 bases, leaving 6 bases of the junction unmatched. The CDR3 has 16 residues. Germline CDR1 ENHRY, CDR2 SYGVKD. CDR3: CAISPMDRGSNQPQHF. The CDR3 region has the DNA TGTGCCATCAGCCCAATGGACAGGGGTAGCAATCAGCCCCAGCATTTT.

This clonotype was found a few times. CDR3 sequence: CSARLVRRNTIYF. The CDR3 DNA is TGCAGTGCTAGATTGGTCAGGAGAAACACCATATATTTT. The rearrangement uses TRBV20-1 and TRBJ1-3; no reliable D call. Trimming shortened V by 2 bases and J by 5 bases, and 10 bases separated the two germline ends. From germline, CDR1 is DFQATT and CDR2 SNEGSKA (reference sequence). This CDR3 is 13 amino acids long.

The CDR3 DNA follows: TGTGCCAGCACCTCAGGGGGCACCCCTGGCGTAGCTTTCTTT. Protein product: CASTSGGTPGVAFF. The rearrangement joins TRBV28 to TRBJ1-1, with 8 nucleotides matching TRBD1. J was trimmed by 10 bases and V by 7 bases; bases with no gene match: 14. CDR1 MDHEN and CDR2 SYDVKM come from the germline V gene. CDR3 length: 14 residues.